This TCR beta chain was sequenced in a study of blood T cell repertoires in COVID-19. Looking at the study overall: From T cells, B-cell-depleted T cells, or PBMCs came the material, which was cDNA or gDNA.

This CDR3 has 16 amino acids. V gave up 5 bases and J gave up 5 bases; unmatched junction bases: 9. Germline V gives CDR1 SEHNR, CDR2 FQNEAQ (reference sequence). Original processing methods: Researchers report that nucleated cell counts were estimated from reference gene primer amplification. Profiled with immunoSEQ multiplex PCR; TCRdb holds only in-frame clones, not every one. The DNA gave D and trimming, while V, J and clone size come from that table. The profile shows 55,000 to 65,000 clones, more than 80% of them singletons. Sequenced sample: peripheral blood. The origin of this receptor is a human donor with active COVID-19. The donor label of this sample is uncertain. The chain has TRBV7-9 and TRBJ2-1, with TRBD2 matching 10 bases. The CDR3 here is CASSRLGTSVNNEQFF. The CDR3 bases are TGTGCCAGCAGCCGCCTAGGGACTAGCGTAAACAATGAGCAGTTCTTC.